Presented here are 29 T cell receptor beta chains from one specimen sequenced in a study of CD8+ T cells in alopecia areata. Extracted from the samples, RNA was reverse transcribed into cDNA to serve as the sequencing template. Measured with immunoSEQ multiplex PCR; TCRdb has only the in-frame clones, and not every one. The table includes around 190,000 clones, more than 55% detected once. Sequenced input: CD8+ T cells sorted from blood. These receptors came from a human donor in good health.

CDR3 loop: CATSTGQGGNSPLHF. The CDR3 DNA follows: TGTGCCACCAGCACCGGACAGGGAGGCAATTCACCCCTCCACTTT. V gene TRBV15 combines with J gene TRBJ1-6, with 8 nucleotides matching TRBD1. The CDR3 has 15 amino acids. Germline V gives CDR1 LNHNV, CDR2 YYDKDF (reference sequence). With V trimmed by 4 bases and J by 7 bases, 6 bases remained unmatched.

This clone was recorded a few times. This rearrangement joins TRBV13 to TRBJ1-4; D is ambiguous. Trimming stripped 9 bases from V and 5 bases from J, with 10 bases between. This CDR3 spans 12 amino acids. CDR1 is PRHDT and CDR2 is FYEKMQ in the germline V gene (reference sequence). This CDR3 is CASPAENEKLFF. The CDR3 DNA reads TGTGCCAGTCCCGCGGAAAATGAAAAACTGTTTTTT.

This CDR3 reads CAWNKGGQPQHF. For the CDR3, the DNA is TGTGCCTGGAATAAGGGAGGTCAGCCCCAGCATTTT. This chain uses TRBV30 with TRBJ1-5; unclear D gene. The CDR3 sequence is 12 residues long. Germline V gives CDR1 GTSNPN, CDR2 SVGIG (reference sequence). V was cut by 4 bases and J by 6 bases, with 10 bases left in between.

V gene TRBV4-1 combines with J gene TRBJ2-5; 7 nucleotides match TRBD2. The junction had 6 bases not matched to a gene; V was cut back by 0 bases and J by 5 bases. The CDR3 runs 15 residues. The germline gives CDR1 MGHRA, CDR2 YSYEKL. CDR3 in DNA: TGCGCCAGCAGCCAAGAATCGGGGGGTGAGGAGACCCAGTACTTC. Translated: CASSQESGGEETQYF.

This clone appeared once. This chain connects TRBV9 to TRBJ2-1; TRBD2 matches at 10 bases. Germline trimming cut 2 bases from V and 7 bases from J; bases unmatched to any gene: 6. This CDR3 region has 15 residues. CDR1 is SGDLS, CDR2 YYNGEE, per germline. The CDR3 protein is CASSVLASGGNEQFF. CDR3 DNA: TGTGCCAGCAGCGTCCTGGCTAGCGGGGGAAATGAGCAGTTCTTC. Full variable domain (rest looked up from reference TRBV9 and TRBJ2-1): DSGVTQTPKHLITATGQRVTLRCSPRSGDLSVYWYQQSLDQGLQFLIQYYNGEERAKGNILERFSAQQFPDLHSELNLSSLELGDSALYFCASSVLASGGNEQFFGPGTRLTVL.

The gene calls are TRBV11-1 and TRBJ2-3; 10 nucleotides line up with TRBD1. Germline lookup yields CDR1 SGHAT and CDR2 FQDESV (reference sequence). The CDR3 loop spans 15 amino acids. J gave up 2 bases and V 4 bases, and 3 bases lay outside the gene matches. CDR3 protein: CASSSTGGNTDTQYF. The CDR3 DNA reads TGTGCCAGCAGCTCGACAGGGGGCAACACAGATACGCAGTATTTT.

This clone came up a few times. V is TRBV29-1 and J is TRBJ2-7; D ambiguous. The V and J ends lost 2 bases and 2 bases respectively, with 13 bases between them. The CDR3 covers 14 residues. The germline V gene has CDR1 SQVTM and CDR2 ANQGSEA. The CDR3 here is CSVEWAGDTYEQYF. The CDR3 DNA reads TGCAGCGTTGAATGGGCAGGCGACACCTACGAGCAGTACTTC.

The chain joins TRBV6-5 to TRBJ1-1; D not resolved. Germline loops: CDR1 MNHEY, CDR2 SVGAGI. V was trimmed by 2 bases and J by 3 bases, leaving 16 bases between them. This CDR3 region has 16 residues. The CDR3 DNA sequence: TGTGCCAGCAGTTACGTTCCTCCCCTTGGGGACACTGAAGCTTTCTTT. Translation: CASSYVPPLGDTEAFF.

This chain joins TRBV29-1 and TRBJ1-1; D possibly corresponds to TRBD1 (6 bases). The CDR3 runs to 13 residues. Germline V lookup: CDR1 SQVTM, CDR2 ANQGSEA. The CDR3 region is CSYRADMNTEAFF. The CDR3, as DNA: TGCAGTTACAGGGCGGACATGAACACTGAAGCTTTCTTT.

CDR3 sequence (DNA): TGCGCCAGCAGCCTAGGGACTAGCGGGGGCGTCACAGATACGCAGTATTTT. Amino acids: CASSLGTSGGVTDTQYF. The rearrangement joins TRBV5-1 to TRBJ2-3, with 14 bases lining up with TRBD2. The trim removed 4 bases at V and 2 bases at J, leaving 6 bases unmatched. Germline-derived CDR1 and CDR2 are SGHRS and YFSETQ. The CDR3 contains 17 residues.

V gene TRBV13 combines with J gene TRBJ1-1; 10 nucleotides align to TRBD1. This CDR3 has 17 residues. The germline V gene encodes CDR1 PRHDT and CDR2 FYEKMQ (reference sequence). The trim removed 5 bases at V and 0 bases at J, leaving 9 bases unmatched. CDR3 residues: CASSPAGTGVLNTEAFF. The DNA for the CDR3 is TGTGCCAGCAGCCCGGCCGGGACAGGGGTTTTGAACACTGAAGCTTTCTTT.

This clone was detected a few times. The DNA of the CDR3 is TGTGCCAGCAGGCCAGGGGACAGGGCCCAACTGTTTTTT. Its translation is CASRPGDRAQLFF. This chain links TRBV11-2 with TRBJ1-4; 9 bases agree with TRBD1. This CDR3 is built from 13 residues. After removal of 6 bases from V and 12 bases from J, the junction contained 8 bases not matched to a gene. In germline, CDR1 is SGHAT, CDR2 FQNNGV.

Remarks on this clone: The same CDR3 can be traced to other DNA sequences in this sample. This chain uses TRBV4-1 with TRBJ2-5, with TRBD2 as a possible D gene (5 bases). CDR3 length: 14 residues. Germline V lookup: CDR1 MGHRA, CDR2 YSYEKL. Trimming cost V 0 bases and J 1 base, with 6 bases left between them. CDR3 residues: CASSQDRGQETQYF. CDR3 nucleotide sequence: TGCGCCAGCAGCCAAGATCGGGGCCAAGAGACCCAGTACTTC.

The J gene is TRBJ2-7, the V gene TRBV4-1; TRBD1 or TRBD2 may be the D gene (5 bases each). With 2 bases removed from V and 0 bases from J, the gap between germline ends came to 14 bases. Germline CDR1 reads MGHRA; CDR2 reads YSYEKL. The CDR3 is 16 residues long. CDR3 region: CASSQPGPLSSYEQYF. The CDR3 coding sequence is TGCGCCAGCAGCCAACCGGGGCCCCTGAGCTCCTACGAGCAGTACTTC.

Only a few counts were recorded for this clone. V gene TRBV11-2 combines with J gene TRBJ1-4; D remains unclear. This CDR3 is 15 amino acids long. With 0 bases removed from V and 2 bases from J, the gap between germline ends came to 7 bases. In germline, CDR1 is SGHAT, CDR2 FQNNGV. The CDR3 sequence is CASSLDSGTNEKLFF. DNA for the CDR3: TGTGCCAGCAGCTTAGATTCGGGCACTAATGAAAAACTGTTTTTT.

The V call is TRBV15, the J call TRBJ2-5, with TRBD1 identical over 8 bases. V lost 1 base to trimming and J lost 2 bases; unmatched junction nucleotides: 6. Germline values: CDR1 LNHNV, CDR2 YYDKDF (reference sequence). The CDR3 loop spans 16 amino acids. The CDR3 reads CATSRATTGVQETQYF. DNA of the CDR3: TGTGCCACCAGCAGAGCTACGACAGGGGTTCAAGAGACCCAGTACTTC.

This rearrangement joins TRBV28 to TRBJ2-1, with D perhaps TRBD1 (5 bases). CDR3 length: 13 residues. Germline V CDR1 and CDR2: MDHEN, SYDVKM. The ends were cut back, 6 bases at V and 6 bases at J, with 12 bases in the middle. CDR3 bases: TGTGCCAGCAGGGGGTGGGGCAGCAATGAGCAGTTCTTC. Its translation is CASRGWGSNEQFF.

This clone has more than one count but fewer than ten. The chain is built from TRBV19 and TRBJ2-1; TRBD2 matches 11 bases. V trimming: 3 bases; J trimming: 7 bases; junction bases outside the gene matches: 2. The CDR3 is 14 amino acids. The germline CDR1 and CDR2 sequences are LNHDA and SQIVND (reference sequence). This CDR3 is CASSIASGGNEQFF. CDR3 nucleotide sequence: TGTGCCAGTAGTATTGCTAGCGGGGGGAATGAGCAGTTCTTC.

The chain employs TRBV5-6 and TRBJ2-1; D assignment may be TRBD1 or TRBD2 (5 bases each). Germline lookup yields CDR1 SGHDT and CDR2 YYEEEE. The CDR3 loop spans 15 amino acids. V lost 4 bases and J lost 0, with 11 bases in between. The CDR3 coding sequence is TGTGCCAGCAGCCCGGGACCAAGCTCCTACAATGAGCAGTTCTTC. It translates to CASSPGPSSYNEQFF.

This clone has a handful of counts. The chain has TRBV4-1 and TRBJ2-6; D call uncertain. This CDR3 has 16 amino acids. V lost 2 bases and J lost 1, with 9 bases in between. Germline CDR1 MGHRA, CDR2 YSYEKL. The CDR3, as DNA: TGCGCCAGCAGCCAAACGGAAGGGTCTGGGGCCAACGTCCTGACTTTC. This translates into CASSQTEGSGANVLTF.

V is TRBV27 and J is TRBJ1-1; D ambiguous. Germline assignment: CDR1 MNHEY and CDR2 SMNVEV (reference sequence). The CDR3 contains 14 residues. Trimming took off 2 bases at V and 0 bases at J, with 7 bases between the two ends. Here the CDR3 reads CASSLDNMNTEAFF. Here the CDR3 DNA reads TGTGCCAGCAGTTTAGACAACATGAACACTGAAGCTTTCTTT.

As to this clone: A much larger clone differs from this one at a single base, so this may be a read error. The sample holds other DNA sequences that translate to the same CDR3. CDR3 in amino acids: CASSLEGSKGPQHF. The DNA for the CDR3 is TGCGCCAGCAGCTTAGAGGGCAGCAAGGGGCCCCAGCATTTT. The rearrangement uses TRBV13 and TRBJ1-5; D not resolved. From germline, CDR1 is PRHDT and CDR2 FYEKMQ (reference sequence). The CDR3 contains 14 residues.

This clone was seen a few times. The chain couples TRBV4-1 to TRBJ1-2; D remains ambiguous. The CDR3 covers 13 residues. V lost 1 base to trimming and J lost 8 bases, with 11 bases between them. CDR1 and CDR2 from the germline V gene are MGHRA and YSYEKL. CDR3 DNA: TGCGCCAGCAGCCAAGTCGTCTCGGGGGGCTACACCTTC. Translation: CASSQVVSGGYTF.

This clone was seen a few times. The V gene is TRBV5-6, the J gene TRBJ2-5, with 12 nucleotides matching TRBD2. The CDR3 loop spans 14 amino acids. V lost 4 bases and J lost 11; bases outside the gene matches: 9. Looked up from germline, CDR1 is SGHDT and CDR2 is YYEEEE. CDR3 residues: CASSLRLAGDPQYF. DNA of the CDR3: TGTGCCAGCAGCCTCCGACTAGCGGGGGACCCACAGTACTTC.

The chain carries TRBV29-1 and TRBJ1-3; perhaps TRBD1 as D (6 bases). Trimming removed 3 bases at V and 0 bases at J, with 9 bases between. From germline, CDR1 is SQVTM and CDR2 ANQGSEA. This CDR3 comprises 14 residues. The CDR3 reads CSVEAGVSGNTIYF. The CDR3 DNA follows: TGCAGCGTTGAGGCAGGGGTCTCTGGAAACACCATATATTTT.

The chain uses TRBV7-2 and TRBJ2-5; 15 bases agree with TRBD2. This CDR3 spans 19 amino acids. Germline V lookup: CDR1 SGHTA, CDR2 FQGNSA. The trim removed 5 bases at V and 2 bases at J, leaving 12 bases unmatched. The CDR3 loop reads CASSPVAGGLAGGQETQYF. Here the CDR3 DNA reads TGTGCCAGCAGCCCCGTTGCGGGGGGACTAGCGGGGGGTCAAGAGACCCAGTACTTC.

The gene calls are TRBV6-5 and TRBJ2-7; no firm D call. Trimming shortened V by 0 bases and J by 4 bases, and 16 bases separated the two germline ends. The CDR3 covers 16 residues. Germline V CDR1 and CDR2: MNHEY, SVGAGI. CDR3 nucleotides: TGTGCCAGCAGTTACTCGAATCCGGAAACTTTATACGAGCAGTACTTC. It is translated as CASSYSNPETLYEQYF.

The CDR3 spells CASSLVLGNTEAFF. The DNA for the CDR3 is TGTGCCAGCAGCTTGGTGCTGGGGAACACTGAAGCTTTCTTT. This chain links TRBV5-4 with TRBJ1-1; D gene ambiguous. This CDR3 region has 14 residues. Germline V gives CDR1 SGHNT, CDR2 YYREEE (reference sequence). V lost 0 bases, J lost 1 base, and 7 bases lay in between.

This clone was seen only a few times. CDR3 DNA sequence: TGTGCCAGCAGGTCAGTAGAGCGAGACGAGCAGTACTTC. Translated, it gives CASRSVERDEQYF. The V and J genes are TRBV28 and TRBJ2-7; D remains unclear. Germline-derived CDR1 and CDR2 are MDHEN and SYDVKM. Trimming cost V 6 bases and J 5 bases, with 14 bases left between them. This CDR3 has 13 amino acids.